These 5 T cell receptor beta chains share one sample of origin, sequenced in a study of post-analysis software for immune sequencing data. The study's findings and limits: Controls had lower frequencies than patients of about five TRBV segments, which included TRBV5-6, TRBV5-1 and TRBV20-1.

For these receptors, no antigen is known. Sequencing libraries made from TCR beta cDNA carried unique molecular identifiers. TCRdb independently ran MiXCR on the PCR reads; one entry per CDR3 protein. This sample has about 430,000 distinct CDR3 sequences, with 39% found just once. Source material: blood. These receptor sequences come from a girl between 2 and 10 years old with multiple sclerosis.

The chain joins TRBV4-3 to TRBJ2-3, with 11 nucleotides matching TRBD1. The CDR3 loop spans 15 amino acids. The V segment lost 2 bases and the J segment 5 bases; nucleotides outside the gene matches: 3. Germline CDR1 reads LGHNA; CDR2 reads YSLEER. DNA for the CDR3: TGCGCCAGCAGCCAACGGGACAGGGGGAGAGATACGCAGTATTTT. Its translation: CASSQRDRGRDTQYF.

This clonotype occurred a few times. V usage is TRBV7-9 and J usage is TRBJ1-1; 7 bases fit TRBD1. V was pared by 5 bases and J by 0 bases, with 6 bases of the junction left unmatched. This CDR3 contains 15 residues. The germline V gene has CDR1 SEHNR and CDR2 FQNEAQ (reference sequence). In nucleotides, the CDR3 is TGTGCCAGCAGCCACCCACAGGGGATGAACACTGAAGCTTTCTTT. Amino acids: CASSHPQGMNTEAFF.

Comment on this clonotype: Likely a read error: the CDR3 ends without its conserved phenylalanine or tryptophan. The genes are TRBV5-4 and TRBJ1-2; TRBD1 is a possible D gene (6 bases). Looked up from germline, CDR1 is SGHNT and CDR2 is YYREEE (reference sequence). The CDR3 is 13 amino acids. The ends were cut back, 4 bases at V and 6 bases at J, with 13 bases in the middle. CDR3 sequence: CASSPLGGDGYTC. The DNA of the CDR3 is TGTGCCAGCAGCCCATTAGGGGGGGATGGCTACACCTGC.

CDR3 sequence (DNA): TGTGCCAGCAGTCGACACAATCAAGAGACCCAGTACTTC. Its protein is CASSRHNQETQYF. The V gene is TRBV6-5, the J gene TRBJ2-5; unclear D gene. V lost 5 bases and J 2 bases, leaving 9 bases between the germline ends. CDR3 length: 13 residues. Germline CDR1 and CDR2: MNHEY and SVGAGI.

This clonotype was picked up a small number of times. The chain carries TRBV9 and TRBJ2-1; D remains unclear. The V end lost 0 bases, the J end lost 2 bases, and 6 bases lay between the germline ends. This CDR3 comprises 14 residues. CDR1 and CDR2 from the germline V gene are SGDLS and YYNGEE. The CDR3 nucleotides read TGTGCCAGCAGCGTAGGTGGCCCCTACAATGAGCAGTTCTTC. As protein: CASSVGGPYNEQFF.